This TCR beta chain was sequenced during a study of blood T cell repertoires in COVID-19. Looking at the study overall: In each case, the material was cDNA or gDNA derived from T cells, B-cell-depleted T cells, or PBMCs.

The method was immunoSEQ multiplex PCR; TCRdb's version includes in-frame clones alone and lacks a portion of them. The sample holds about 190,000 clones, around four fifths seen once. Worth noting for this clone: The same CDR3 arises from other DNA sequences in this sample as well.

The germline V gene encodes CDR1 MNHEY and CDR2 SVGAGI. The CDR3 loop spans 13 amino acids. Trimming removed 9 bases at V and 0 bases at J, with 9 bases between. The sequence was obtained from a human donor in a cohort sampled during active COVID-19. Source material: peripheral blood. The chain recombines TRBV6-5 with TRBJ2-4; D may be TRBD1 (5 bases). This CDR3 reads CASRQLAKNIQYF. In DNA, the CDR3 is TGTGCCAGTAGACAGCTAGCCAAAAACATTCAGTACTTC.